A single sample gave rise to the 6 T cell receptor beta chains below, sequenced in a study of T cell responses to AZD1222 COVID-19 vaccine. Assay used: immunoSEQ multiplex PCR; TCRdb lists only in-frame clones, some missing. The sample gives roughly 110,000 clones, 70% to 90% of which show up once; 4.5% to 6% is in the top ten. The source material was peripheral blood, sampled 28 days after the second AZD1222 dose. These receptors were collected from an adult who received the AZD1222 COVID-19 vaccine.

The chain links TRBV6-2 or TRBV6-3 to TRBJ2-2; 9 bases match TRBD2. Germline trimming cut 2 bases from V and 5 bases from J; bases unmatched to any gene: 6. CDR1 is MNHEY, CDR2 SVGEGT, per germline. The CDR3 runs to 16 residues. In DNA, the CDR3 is TGTGCCAGCAGTTACGTCGCGGGGGGGCTTACCGGGGAGCTGTTTTTT. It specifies CASSYVAGGLTGELFF.

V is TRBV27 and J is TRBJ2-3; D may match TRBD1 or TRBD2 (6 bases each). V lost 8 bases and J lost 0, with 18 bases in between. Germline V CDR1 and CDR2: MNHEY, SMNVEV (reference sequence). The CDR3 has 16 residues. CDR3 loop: CASGLLGGSSTDTQYF. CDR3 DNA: TGTGCCAGCGGGCTTTTGGGGGGCTCTAGCACAGATACGCAGTATTTT.

DNA of the CDR3: TGTGCCAGCAGTTTAGACAGGGCAGGGGAAAAACTGTTTTTT. Amino acids: CASSLDRAGEKLFF. The chain links TRBV2 to TRBJ1-4, with TRBD1 matching 7 bases. J lost 8 bases, V lost 5 bases, and 8 bases had no gene match. Germline V gene sequence: CDR1 SNHLY, CDR2 FYNNEI. The CDR3 spans 14 residues.

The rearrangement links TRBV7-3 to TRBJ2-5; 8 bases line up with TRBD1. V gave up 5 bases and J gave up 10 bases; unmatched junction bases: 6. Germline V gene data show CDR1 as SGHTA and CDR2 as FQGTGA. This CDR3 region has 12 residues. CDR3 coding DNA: TGTGCCAGCAGCCCCCGACAGGGGATCCAGTACTTC. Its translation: CASSPRQGIQYF.

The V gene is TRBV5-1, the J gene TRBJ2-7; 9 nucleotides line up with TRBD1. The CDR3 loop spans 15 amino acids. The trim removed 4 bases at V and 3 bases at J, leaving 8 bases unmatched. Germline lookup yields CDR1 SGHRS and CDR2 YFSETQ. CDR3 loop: CASSHPGQGDYEQYF. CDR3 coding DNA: TGCGCCAGCAGCCATCCGGGACAGGGTGACTACGAGCAGTACTTC.

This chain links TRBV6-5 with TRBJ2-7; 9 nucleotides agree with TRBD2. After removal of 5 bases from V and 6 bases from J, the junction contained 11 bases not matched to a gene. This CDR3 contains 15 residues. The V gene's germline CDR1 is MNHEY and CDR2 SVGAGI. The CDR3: CASSLHAGGPAEQYF. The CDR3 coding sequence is TGTGCCAGCAGTCTCCATGCGGGGGGGCCCGCCGAGCAGTACTTC.